Following are 29 T cell receptor beta chains from one sample sequenced in a study of shared clonotypes between healthy human individuals. Measured with immunoSEQ multiplex PCR; TCRdb has only the in-frame clones, and not every one. The data hold over 400,000 clones, with around 73% observed a single time. Sequenced material: PBMCs. These receptors came from a middle-aged woman in good health. Some clones in this sample may be carry-over from other donors' samples.

The chain has TRBV10-3 and TRBJ1-2; 7 bases agree with TRBD1. The CDR3 has 14 residues. V gave up 0 bases and J gave up 3 bases; unmatched junction bases: 1. Germline V gene data show CDR1 as ENHRY and CDR2 as SYGVKD. CDR3 sequence reads: CAISESGGDYGYTF. In nucleotides, the CDR3 is TGTGCCATCAGTGAGTCAGGGGGCGACTATGGCTACACCTTC.

The chain joins TRBV19 to TRBJ1-1; 7 positions agree with TRBD1. Per germline, CDR1 LNHDA and CDR2 SQIVND (reference sequence). Trimming at V came to 3 bases and at J to 4 bases, leaving 5 bases not matched to a gene. The CDR3 totals 14 residues. The CDR3 loop is CASSITGVGTEAFF. CDR3 DNA: TGTGCCAGTAGTATCACAGGGGTGGGCACTGAAGCTTTCTTT.

J is TRBJ2-5 and V is TRBV5-1; 9 nucleotides match TRBD1. The CDR3 loop spans 15 amino acids. J gave up 5 bases and V 4 bases, and 9 bases lay outside the gene matches. Per the germline V gene, CDR1 is SGHRS and CDR2 is YFSETQ. CDR3 region: CASSITGGHGETQYF. CDR3 bases: TGCGCCAGCAGCATTACAGGGGGCCATGGGGAGACCCAGTACTTC.

This rearrangement joins TRBV25-1 to TRBJ2-7, with D unclear. CDR1 and CDR2 from the germline V gene are MGHDK and SYGVNS. V dropped 4 bases and J dropped 2 bases, with 3 bases sitting between them. CDR3 length equals 11 residues. CDR3 in amino acids: CASSGAYEQYF. DNA for the CDR3: TGTGCCAGCAGTGGGGCCTACGAGCAGTACTTC.

The V call is TRBV7-3, the J call TRBJ2-1, with 8 bases aligning to TRBD2. Germline lookup yields CDR1 SGHTA and CDR2 FQGTGA. V lost 0 bases, J lost 6 bases, and 1 base stayed unmatched. This CDR3 is 14 amino acids long. CDR3 sequence: CASSLTSGINEQFF. As DNA, the CDR3 is TGTGCCAGCAGCTTAACTAGCGGGATCAATGAGCAGTTCTTC.

V is TRBV27 and J is TRBJ2-2; TRBD2 might be the D (6 bases). This CDR3 comprises 16 residues. The germline V and J ends were trimmed by 3 bases and 4 bases, with 15 bases remaining between them. Per germline, CDR1 MNHEY and CDR2 SMNVEV (reference sequence). This CDR3 reads CASSFFLGRGTGELFF. DNA for the CDR3: TGTGCCAGCAGTTTTTTTCTCGGGAGAGGCACCGGGGAGCTGTTTTTT.

The chain employs TRBV5-1 and TRBJ2-3; weak D call: TRBD2 (6 bases). CDR3 size: 18 residues. Germline V gene data show CDR1 as SGHRS and CDR2 as YFSETQ. The V and J ends lost 4 bases and 5 bases respectively, with 26 bases between them. CDR3 region: CASSPKGILAGLVDTQYF. Here the CDR3 DNA reads TGCGCCAGCAGCCCAAAAGGTATTCTTGCGGGACTGGTAGATACGCAGTATTTT.

The chain carries TRBV28 and TRBJ2-7; TRBD2 might be the D (6 bases). The germline V gene encodes CDR1 MDHEN and CDR2 SYDVKM. Trimming cost V 6 bases and J 4 bases, with 10 bases left between them. This CDR3 region has 12 residues. CDR3 sequence reads: CASSGGIYEQYF. The CDR3 DNA follows: TGTGCCAGCAGCGGCGGGATTTACGAGCAGTACTTC.

This chain joins TRBV19 and TRBJ2-4, with 8 bases identical to TRBD1. CDR1 LNHDA and CDR2 SQIVND come from the germline V gene (reference sequence). The CDR3 is made up of 13 amino acids. The V gene end was trimmed by 1 base and the J gene end by 15 bases; junction bases not matched to a gene: 8. CDR3 nucleotide sequence: TGTGCCAGTAGTATAGGAGGACAGGGACCGGGGTACTTC. It specifies CASSIGGQGPGYF. Looking up the rest from reference TRBV19 and TRBJ2-4 gives the full variable domain: DGGITQSPKYLFRKEGQNVTLSCEQNLNHDAMYWYRQDPGQGLRLIYYSQIVNDFQKGDIAEGYSVSREKKESFPLTVTSAQKNPTAFYLCASSIGGQGPGYFGAGTRLSVL.

The chain recombines TRBV6-1 with TRBJ2-3; TRBD2 matches 8 bases. V lost 0 bases, J lost 6 bases, and 5 bases stayed unmatched. This CDR3 region has 15 residues. Germline V gene lookup returns CDR1 MNHNS and CDR2 SASEGT. The CDR3, as DNA: TGTGCCAGCAGTGAAGCGGGACTAGTATTCGATACGCAGTATTTT. Translating it yields CASSEAGLVFDTQYF.

This clone was counted a few times. The J gene is TRBJ1-1, the V gene TRBV11-2, with 7 positions matching TRBD1. CDR3 size: 14 residues. From germline, CDR1 is SGHAT and CDR2 FQNNGV. The J segment lost 3 bases and the V segment lost 1 base, leaving 2 bases of the junction unmatched. The CDR3 nucleotides are TGTGCCAGCAGCTTAGCGGGACAGCACACTGAAGCTTTCTTT. Translation gives CASSLAGQHTEAFF.

V usage is TRBV18 and J usage is TRBJ2-2, with 8 nucleotides matching TRBD2. V shed 1 base, J shed 3 bases, and the junction held 4 bases outside the gene matches. CDR3 size: 16 residues. Per germline, CDR1 KGHSH and CDR2 LQKENI. The CDR3 region has the DNA TGTGCCAGCTCACCACGGAGCGGGAGCTACACCGGGGAGCTGTTTTTT. Its protein product is CASSPRSGSYTGELFF.

This chain connects TRBV28 to TRBJ2-7, with D hard to call. CDR3 length: 15 residues. Germline V gene lookup returns CDR1 MDHEN and CDR2 SYDVKM. Trimming took 4 bases from V and 3 from J, leaving 16 bases between them. The CDR3 DNA reads as TGTGCCAGCAGTTCCCCTTGGCGCGGCAACTACGAGCAGTACTTC. Translated, it gives CASSSPWRGNYEQYF.

The chain recombines TRBV15 with TRBJ2-1; D is possibly TRBD2 (5 bases). The CDR3 has 17 amino acids. Germline V gives CDR1 LNHNV, CDR2 YYDKDF (reference sequence). V lost 1 base, J lost 7 bases, and 20 bases lay in between. The CDR3 DNA follows: TGTGCCACCAGCAGAGCGGCCCTGAGGGAGATTCGGAATGAGCAGTTCTTC. Translated, it gives CATSRAALREIRNEQFF.

The chain recombines TRBV7-2 with TRBJ2-7, with 10 bases aligning to TRBD2. This CDR3 has 17 residues. The germline V gene has CDR1 SGHTA and CDR2 FQGNSA. Germline trimming cut 1 base from V and 0 bases from J; bases unmatched to any gene: 6. For the CDR3, the DNA is TGTGCCAGCAGCTTAGTTTCAGCGGGGGGGAGCTCCTACGAGCAGTACTTC. It encodes CASSLVSAGGSSYEQYF.

V and J are TRBV5-6 and TRBJ2-3, with 12 bases identical to TRBD2. Germline V gene lookup returns CDR1 SGHDT and CDR2 YYEEEE. Losses at the gene ends were 0 bases for V and 4 bases for J; bases not matched to a gene: 3. The CDR3 runs to 16 residues. The CDR3 DNA reads as TGTGCCAGCAGCTTGGATAGACTAGCGGGGGCAGATACGCAGTATTTT. Its translation: CASSLDRLAGADTQYF.

The V and J genes are TRBV4-2 and TRBJ1-2; the D gene is possibly TRBD1 (6 bases). This CDR3 contains 16 residues. The V gene lost 0 bases and the J gene lost 10 bases, with 21 bases spanning the gap. Germline V lookup: CDR1 LGHNA, CDR2 YNFKEQ. CDR3 DNA sequence: TGTGCCAGCAGCCAAGATCGTAGAAGCAGGGGTCTTTTCTACACCTTC. It translates to CASSQDRRSRGLFYTF.

The rearrangement links TRBV4-3 to TRBJ2-2; D gene ambiguous. CDR1 and CDR2 (germline): LGHNA, YSLEER. Trimming shortened V by 0 bases and J by 7 bases, and 18 bases separated the two germline ends. CDR3 length: 17 amino acids. The CDR3 loop is CASSQDWQVLYGGELFF. For the CDR3, the DNA is TGCGCCAGCAGCCAAGATTGGCAGGTCCTTTACGGCGGGGAGCTGTTTTTT.

The J gene is TRBJ2-1, the V gene TRBV2, with a tentative D call TRBD1 (5 bases). V lost 4 bases and J lost 5, with 6 bases in between. Germline V lookup: CDR1 SNHLY, CDR2 FYNNEI. This CDR3 contains 12 residues. CDR3 residues: CASSGQNNEQFF. DNA for the CDR3: TGTGCCAGCAGTGGACAGAACAATGAGCAGTTCTTC.

This clone was picked up one time. J is TRBJ1-5 and V is TRBV27; no clear D. V was clipped by 5 bases and J by 6 bases, with 11 bases between them. The CDR3 loop spans 13 amino acids. The germline gives CDR1 MNHEY, CDR2 SMNVEV (reference sequence). DNA for the CDR3: TGTGCCAGCAGTAGGCAGACGGGTCAGCCCCAGCATTTT. Translation gives CASSRQTGQPQHF.

To note about this clone: Other nucleotide sequences from this sample produce the same CDR3. The chain recombines TRBV28 with TRBJ2-3; 7 bases line up with TRBD2. J gave up 4 bases and V 2 bases, and 3 bases lay outside the gene matches. The CDR3 consists of 14 residues. CDR1 is MDHEN, CDR2 SYDVKM, per germline. The CDR3 is CASSLIGRADTQYF. The CDR3 DNA reads TGTGCCAGCAGTTTAATTGGGAGGGCAGATACGCAGTATTTT. The full variable domain, rest sourced from reference TRBV28 and TRBJ2-3, is DVKVTQSSRYLVKRTGEKVFLECVQDMDHENMFWYRQDPGLGLRLIYFSYDVKMKEKGDIPEGYSVSREKKERFSLILESASTNQTSMYLCASSLIGRADTQYFGPGTRLTVL.

Regarding this clone: Possible read error: a much larger clone is one base away. The CDR3 reads CASSLGVWAQKREQYF. The DNA for the CDR3 is TGCGCCAGCAGCTTGGGGGTTTGGGCCCAAAAGAGAGAGCAGTACTTC. The J gene is TRBJ2-7, the V gene TRBV5-1; no clear D. Trimming cost V 0 bases and J 7 bases, with 20 bases left between them. The CDR3 has 16 residues. Germline V gene data show CDR1 as SGHRS and CDR2 as YFSETQ.

The table lists this clone with a count of one. This chain joins TRBV25-1 and TRBJ1-2; D might be TRBD1 (6 bases). Trimming pared 4 bases from V and 3 bases from J, leaving 12 bases between. Germline V lookup: CDR1 MGHDK, CDR2 SYGVNS. The length of the CDR3 is 14 residues. In DNA form, the CDR3 reads TGTGCCAGCAGTGTAACAGGGACCTACTATGGCTACACCTTC. This encodes CASSVTGTYYGYTF.

The chain couples TRBV11-2 to TRBJ2-7; 8 nucleotides line up with TRBD2. Germline V CDR1 and CDR2: SGHAT, FQNNGV. Trimming took 5 bases from V and 3 from J; bases not matched to a gene: 9. The CDR3 covers 15 residues. DNA for the CDR3: TGTGCCAGCAGCGAGGGGACTAGATCCGTCTACGAGCAGTACTTC. Its protein product is CASSEGTRSVYEQYF.

This chain connects TRBV5-1 to TRBJ2-7; 8 bases map to TRBD1. The germline gives CDR1 SGHRS, CDR2 YFSETQ. CDR3 length equals 15 residues. V lost 2 bases, J lost 2 bases, and 6 bases stayed unmatched. CDR3 residues: CASSFGSGGAYEQYF. Here the CDR3 DNA reads TGCGCCAGCAGCTTTGGGTCAGGGGGCGCCTACGAGCAGTACTTC.

The chain has TRBV7-9 and TRBJ2-7; D not resolved. The CDR3 has 12 amino acids. V was pared by 5 bases and J by 3 bases, with 8 bases between. Germline CDR1 and CDR2: SEHNR and FQNEAQ (reference sequence). For the CDR3, the DNA is TGTGCCAGCAGCCAAAACAGCTACGAGCAGTACTTC. Its protein product is CASSQNSYEQYF.

V is TRBV25-1 and J is TRBJ1-4; 7 positions match TRBD1. This CDR3 region has 15 residues. CDR1 MGHDK and CDR2 SYGVNS come from the germline V gene. V lost 5 bases, J lost 8 bases, and 11 bases stayed unmatched. The CDR3 protein is CASSNRQGLGEKLFF. CDR3 DNA sequence: TGTGCCAGCAGTAACCGACAGGGACTGGGAGAAAAACTGTTTTTT. Complete variable domain (other parts from reference TRBV25-1 and TRBJ1-4): EADIYQTPRYLVIGTGKKITLECSQTMGHDKMYWYQQDPGMELHLIHYSYGVNSTEKGDLSSESTVSRIRTEHFPLTLESARPSHTSQYLCASSNRQGLGEKLFFGSGTQLSVL.

The chain links TRBV5-1 to TRBJ1-4, with TRBD1 matching 7 bases. The V gene end was trimmed by 4 bases and the J gene end by 4 bases; junction bases not matched to a gene: 4. This CDR3 spans 14 amino acids. CDR1 and CDR2 from the germline V gene are SGHRS and YFSETQ. In DNA form, the CDR3 reads TGCGCCAGCAGCGTGGGACAGATTAATGAAAAACTGTTTTTT. This codes for CASSVGQINEKLFF.

This clone showed up just a few times. The CDR3, as DNA: TGTGCCAGCTCACCCCCAGGGAGCGGGGCCGTTGAGCAGTTCTTC. Translating it yields CASSPPGSGAVEQFF. This chain uses TRBV18 with TRBJ2-1; 7 nucleotides agree with TRBD2. The CDR3 has 15 residues. CDR1 KGHSH and CDR2 LQKENI come from the germline V gene. Trimming at V came to 3 bases and at J to 9 bases, leaving 11 bases not matched to a gene. Based on the CDR3 plus reference TRBV18 and TRBJ2-1, the full variable domain is NAGVMQNPRHLVRRRGQEARLRCSPMKGHSHVYWYRQLPEEGLKFMVYLQKENIIDESGMPKERFSAEFPKEGPSILRIQQVVRGDSAAYFCASSPPGSGAVEQFFGPGTRLTVL.